These 21 T cell receptor beta chains were sequenced from one sample in a study of cytomegalovirus exposure and HLA in healthy donors. Both 60 Vbeta primers and 13 Jbeta primers went into the PCR. Profiled with immunoSEQ multiplex PCR; TCRdb holds only in-frame clones, not every one. This table has around 150,000 clones, over 60% appearing once. The specimen was PBMCs. These receptor sequences come from a man in his forties in good health and CMV-seronegative.

This chain uses TRBV6-1 with TRBJ2-7, with 7 bases that match TRBD1. The germline V gene has CDR1 MNHNS and CDR2 SASEGT. There are 12 residues in the CDR3. Trimming at V came to 2 bases and at J to 5 bases, leaving 0 bases not matched to a gene. This chain's CDR3 is CASSEQGDEQYF. For the CDR3, the DNA is TGTGCCAGCAGTGAACAGGGGGACGAGCAGTACTTC.

This clone came up a few times. J is TRBJ2-1 and V is TRBV7-9; the D gene is possibly TRBD1 (5 bases). Germline lookup yields CDR1 SEHNR and CDR2 FQNEAQ (reference sequence). This CDR3 comprises 12 residues. The ends were cut back, 1 base at V and 10 bases at J, with 8 bases in the middle. The CDR3: CASSLVNREQFF. The CDR3 bases are TGTGCCAGCAGCTTAGTGAACAGGGAGCAGTTCTTC.

The chain has TRBV25-1 and TRBJ1-1; D possibly corresponds to TRBD1 (6 bases). Germline-derived CDR1 and CDR2 are MGHDK and SYGVNS. There are 14 residues in the CDR3. With 2 bases removed from V and 4 bases from J, the gap between germline ends came to 11 bases. DNA of the CDR3: TGTGCCAGCAGTGAAACAGGGTGGGCCACTGAAGCTTTCTTT. Translated: CASSETGWATEAFF.

The genes are TRBV5-1 and TRBJ2-3; TRBD1 agrees at 9 bases. Germline CDR1 reads SGHRS; CDR2 reads YFSETQ. The CDR3 totals 15 residues. The V and J ends lost 4 bases and 6 bases, in that order; junction bases with no gene match: 9. This CDR3 reads CASSAGTGWEDTQYF. In DNA form, the CDR3 reads TGCGCCAGCAGCGCGGGGACAGGGTGGGAGGATACGCAGTATTTT.

The chain couples TRBV13 to TRBJ2-1; D gene ambiguous. V lost 6 bases and J lost 2, with 8 bases in between. The CDR3 runs to 13 residues. CDR1 and CDR2 (germline): PRHDT, FYEKMQ (reference sequence). The CDR3 spells CASSSSPYNEQFF. The CDR3, as DNA: TGTGCCAGCAGTAGCTCACCCTACAATGAGCAGTTCTTC.

This chain joins TRBV6-5 and TRBJ2-7, with 9 bases aligning to TRBD2. The V segment lost 0 bases and the J segment 7 bases; nucleotides outside the gene matches: 7. CDR1 and CDR2 from the germline V gene are MNHEY and SVGAGI. The CDR3 sequence is 15 residues long. The CDR3 protein is CASSYSAGGLGEQYF. The CDR3 DNA follows: TGTGCCAGCAGTTACTCGGCGGGGGGGCTAGGTGAGCAGTACTTC.

The chain carries TRBV13 and TRBJ2-7; tentatively, D is TRBD2 (6 bases). This CDR3 region has 13 residues. Per the germline V gene, CDR1 is PRHDT and CDR2 is FYEKMQ (reference sequence). V shed 0 bases and J shed 3 bases, with 6 bases lying between them. DNA for the CDR3: TGTGCCAGCAGCTTAGGGGAGGGCTACGAGCAGTACTTC. Residues: CASSLGEGYEQYF.

This chain links TRBV6-5 with TRBJ1-1; 8 nucleotides agree with TRBD1. Germline CDR1 is MNHEY and CDR2 is SVGAGI. This CDR3 is 15 amino acids long. J gave up 5 bases and V 4 bases, and 9 bases lay outside the gene matches. The CDR3 sequence: CASSSGQGLWTEAFF. The DNA of the CDR3 is TGTGCCAGCAGTTCCGGACAGGGATTATGGACTGAAGCTTTCTTT.

Written as DNA, the CDR3 is TGCAGCGTCCGGACAGGGGGCCCCGAGCAGTACTTC. Protein product: CSVRTGGPEQYF. The chain links TRBV29-1 to TRBJ2-7, with 11 positions matching TRBD1. The CDR3 covers 12 residues. V dropped 6 bases and J dropped 6; count of bases not matched to a gene: 4. Germline CDR1 is SQVTM and CDR2 is ANQGSEA.

CDR3 protein: CASSSRTGNTEAFF. The CDR3 nucleotides read TGTGCCAGCAGTTCACGGACGGGAAACACTGAAGCTTTCTTT. The chain uses TRBV27 and TRBJ1-1; the D is unclear. Germline V gene lookup returns CDR1 MNHEY and CDR2 SMNVEV (reference sequence). The CDR3 loop spans 14 amino acids. The V gene lost 4 bases and the J gene lost 2 bases, with 11 bases spanning the gap.

The V call is TRBV7-6, the J call TRBJ1-3; TRBD1 is a possible D gene (6 bases). With 4 bases removed from V and 7 bases from J, the gap between germline ends came to 17 bases. CDR3 length: 15 amino acids. Germline CDR1 is SGHVS and CDR2 is FNYEAQ. The CDR3 region is CASSSGQSSPNTIYF. DNA for the CDR3: TGTGCCAGCAGCTCCGGACAGAGTAGCCCTAACACCATATATTTT.

This sequence joins TRBV25-1 and TRBJ1-6, with a possible D match to TRBD1 (6 bases). The CDR3 sequence is 15 residues long. V lost 1 base, J lost 5 bases, and 9 bases lay in between. Germline loops: CDR1 MGHDK, CDR2 SYGVNS. CDR3 sequence: CASSESTGNNSPLHF. The CDR3 DNA sequence: TGTGCCAGCAGTGAATCGACAGGAAATAATTCACCCCTCCACTTT.

A remark on this clone: Other DNA sequences in the sample encode the same CDR3. The J gene is TRBJ1-1, the V gene TRBV18; maybe TRBD1 (6 bases). The CDR3 is 13 residues long. Trimming removed 3 bases at V and 1 base at J, with 6 bases between. Germline V gives CDR1 KGHSH, CDR2 LQKENI. CDR3 region: CASSPGQNTEAFF. Here the CDR3 DNA reads TGTGCCAGCTCACCGGGACAGAACACTGAAGCTTTCTTT.

The J gene is TRBJ1-2, the V gene TRBV14, with TRBD1 matching 8 bases. CDR1 and CDR2 (germline): SGHDN, FVKESK. Unmatched junction bases numbered 6, after V lost 4 bases and J lost 8 bases. The CDR3 loop spans 13 amino acids. The DNA of the CDR3 is TGTGCCAGCAGCCTTCGGACAGGGTTAGGCTACACCTTC. Amino acid sequence: CASSLRTGLGYTF. Supplemented by reference TRBV14 and TRBJ1-2, the full variable domain reads EAGVTQFPSHSVIEKGQTVTLRCDPISGHDNLYWYRRVMGKEIKFLLHFVKESKQDESGMPNNRFLAERTGGTYSTLKVQPAELEDSGVYFCASSLRTGLGYTFGSGTRLTVV.

This clone was recorded once. CDR3 sequence: CASSLASWTGEDEQYF. CDR3 DNA sequence: TGTGCCAGCAGCTTGGCCTCCTGGACAGGGGAGGACGAGCAGTACTTC. This sequence joins TRBV5-6 and TRBJ2-7, with TRBD1 identical over 9 bases. J was trimmed by 5 bases and V by 0 bases; bases with no gene match: 9. The CDR3 contains 16 residues. Germline V gene lookup returns CDR1 SGHDT and CDR2 YYEEEE.

This chain uses TRBV7-9 with TRBJ1-1; D may be TRBD1 (6 bases). The V end was cut by 5 bases, the J end by 1 base, with 23 bases between. Germline V gene sequence: CDR1 SEHNR, CDR2 FQNEAQ (reference sequence). CDR3 length: 18 residues. The CDR3 is CASSPLPGGQTGNTEAFF. CDR3 sequence (DNA): TGTGCCAGCAGCCCCCTTCCGGGTGGACAGACGGGGAACACTGAAGCTTTCTTT.

This chain joins TRBV28 and TRBJ1-5, with D unresolved. CDR1 is MDHEN and CDR2 is SYDVKM in the germline V gene. V shed 7 bases and J shed 6 bases, with 16 bases lying between them. This CDR3 is built from 14 residues. For the CDR3, the DNA is TGTGCCAGCAAGCAACGGGGTTGGGTTCAGCCCCAGCATTTT. This encodes CASKQRGWVQPQHF.

This clone was observed once. The chain couples TRBV5-1 to TRBJ2-7; TRBD2 aligns across 7 bases. V gave up 0 bases and J gave up 4 bases; unmatched junction bases: 13. CDR1 and CDR2 from the germline V gene are SGHRS and YFSETQ. This CDR3 has 17 residues. The CDR3 DNA sequence: TGCGCCAGCAGCTTGGTAGTGGGGGGAGGGCCTCTATACGAGCAGTACTTC. The encoded protein is CASSLVVGGGPLYEQYF.

This clone was recorded a few times. V and J are TRBV7-2 and TRBJ1-2; the match to TRBD1 covers 9 bases. V was clipped by 6 bases and J by 5 bases; unmatched bases: 7. Germline V CDR1 and CDR2: SGHTA, FQGNSA. The CDR3 sequence is 14 residues long. The CDR3 DNA follows: TGTGCCAGCAGTCTTACAGGGGGCGTTTATGGCTACACCTTC. Translated: CASSLTGGVYGYTF.

A few counts support this clone. V and J are TRBV2 and TRBJ1-1; D possibly corresponds to TRBD1 (5 bases). The germline V gene has CDR1 SNHLY and CDR2 FYNNEI. The CDR3 spans 11 residues. V was trimmed by 6 bases and J by 4 bases, leaving 6 bases between them. The CDR3 protein is CASRGGTEAFF. Written as DNA, the CDR3 is TGTGCCAGCAGGGGGGGCACTGAAGCTTTCTTT.

V gene TRBV2 combines with J gene TRBJ2-7; 8 bases match TRBD1. Germline assignment: CDR1 SNHLY and CDR2 FYNNEI. CDR3 length: 15 amino acids. After removal of 5 bases from V and 0 bases from J, the junction contained 6 bases not matched to a gene. CDR3 sequence reads: CASSRTGISSYEQYF. CDR3 in DNA: TGTGCCAGCAGTCGGACAGGGATAAGCTCCTACGAGCAGTACTTC.